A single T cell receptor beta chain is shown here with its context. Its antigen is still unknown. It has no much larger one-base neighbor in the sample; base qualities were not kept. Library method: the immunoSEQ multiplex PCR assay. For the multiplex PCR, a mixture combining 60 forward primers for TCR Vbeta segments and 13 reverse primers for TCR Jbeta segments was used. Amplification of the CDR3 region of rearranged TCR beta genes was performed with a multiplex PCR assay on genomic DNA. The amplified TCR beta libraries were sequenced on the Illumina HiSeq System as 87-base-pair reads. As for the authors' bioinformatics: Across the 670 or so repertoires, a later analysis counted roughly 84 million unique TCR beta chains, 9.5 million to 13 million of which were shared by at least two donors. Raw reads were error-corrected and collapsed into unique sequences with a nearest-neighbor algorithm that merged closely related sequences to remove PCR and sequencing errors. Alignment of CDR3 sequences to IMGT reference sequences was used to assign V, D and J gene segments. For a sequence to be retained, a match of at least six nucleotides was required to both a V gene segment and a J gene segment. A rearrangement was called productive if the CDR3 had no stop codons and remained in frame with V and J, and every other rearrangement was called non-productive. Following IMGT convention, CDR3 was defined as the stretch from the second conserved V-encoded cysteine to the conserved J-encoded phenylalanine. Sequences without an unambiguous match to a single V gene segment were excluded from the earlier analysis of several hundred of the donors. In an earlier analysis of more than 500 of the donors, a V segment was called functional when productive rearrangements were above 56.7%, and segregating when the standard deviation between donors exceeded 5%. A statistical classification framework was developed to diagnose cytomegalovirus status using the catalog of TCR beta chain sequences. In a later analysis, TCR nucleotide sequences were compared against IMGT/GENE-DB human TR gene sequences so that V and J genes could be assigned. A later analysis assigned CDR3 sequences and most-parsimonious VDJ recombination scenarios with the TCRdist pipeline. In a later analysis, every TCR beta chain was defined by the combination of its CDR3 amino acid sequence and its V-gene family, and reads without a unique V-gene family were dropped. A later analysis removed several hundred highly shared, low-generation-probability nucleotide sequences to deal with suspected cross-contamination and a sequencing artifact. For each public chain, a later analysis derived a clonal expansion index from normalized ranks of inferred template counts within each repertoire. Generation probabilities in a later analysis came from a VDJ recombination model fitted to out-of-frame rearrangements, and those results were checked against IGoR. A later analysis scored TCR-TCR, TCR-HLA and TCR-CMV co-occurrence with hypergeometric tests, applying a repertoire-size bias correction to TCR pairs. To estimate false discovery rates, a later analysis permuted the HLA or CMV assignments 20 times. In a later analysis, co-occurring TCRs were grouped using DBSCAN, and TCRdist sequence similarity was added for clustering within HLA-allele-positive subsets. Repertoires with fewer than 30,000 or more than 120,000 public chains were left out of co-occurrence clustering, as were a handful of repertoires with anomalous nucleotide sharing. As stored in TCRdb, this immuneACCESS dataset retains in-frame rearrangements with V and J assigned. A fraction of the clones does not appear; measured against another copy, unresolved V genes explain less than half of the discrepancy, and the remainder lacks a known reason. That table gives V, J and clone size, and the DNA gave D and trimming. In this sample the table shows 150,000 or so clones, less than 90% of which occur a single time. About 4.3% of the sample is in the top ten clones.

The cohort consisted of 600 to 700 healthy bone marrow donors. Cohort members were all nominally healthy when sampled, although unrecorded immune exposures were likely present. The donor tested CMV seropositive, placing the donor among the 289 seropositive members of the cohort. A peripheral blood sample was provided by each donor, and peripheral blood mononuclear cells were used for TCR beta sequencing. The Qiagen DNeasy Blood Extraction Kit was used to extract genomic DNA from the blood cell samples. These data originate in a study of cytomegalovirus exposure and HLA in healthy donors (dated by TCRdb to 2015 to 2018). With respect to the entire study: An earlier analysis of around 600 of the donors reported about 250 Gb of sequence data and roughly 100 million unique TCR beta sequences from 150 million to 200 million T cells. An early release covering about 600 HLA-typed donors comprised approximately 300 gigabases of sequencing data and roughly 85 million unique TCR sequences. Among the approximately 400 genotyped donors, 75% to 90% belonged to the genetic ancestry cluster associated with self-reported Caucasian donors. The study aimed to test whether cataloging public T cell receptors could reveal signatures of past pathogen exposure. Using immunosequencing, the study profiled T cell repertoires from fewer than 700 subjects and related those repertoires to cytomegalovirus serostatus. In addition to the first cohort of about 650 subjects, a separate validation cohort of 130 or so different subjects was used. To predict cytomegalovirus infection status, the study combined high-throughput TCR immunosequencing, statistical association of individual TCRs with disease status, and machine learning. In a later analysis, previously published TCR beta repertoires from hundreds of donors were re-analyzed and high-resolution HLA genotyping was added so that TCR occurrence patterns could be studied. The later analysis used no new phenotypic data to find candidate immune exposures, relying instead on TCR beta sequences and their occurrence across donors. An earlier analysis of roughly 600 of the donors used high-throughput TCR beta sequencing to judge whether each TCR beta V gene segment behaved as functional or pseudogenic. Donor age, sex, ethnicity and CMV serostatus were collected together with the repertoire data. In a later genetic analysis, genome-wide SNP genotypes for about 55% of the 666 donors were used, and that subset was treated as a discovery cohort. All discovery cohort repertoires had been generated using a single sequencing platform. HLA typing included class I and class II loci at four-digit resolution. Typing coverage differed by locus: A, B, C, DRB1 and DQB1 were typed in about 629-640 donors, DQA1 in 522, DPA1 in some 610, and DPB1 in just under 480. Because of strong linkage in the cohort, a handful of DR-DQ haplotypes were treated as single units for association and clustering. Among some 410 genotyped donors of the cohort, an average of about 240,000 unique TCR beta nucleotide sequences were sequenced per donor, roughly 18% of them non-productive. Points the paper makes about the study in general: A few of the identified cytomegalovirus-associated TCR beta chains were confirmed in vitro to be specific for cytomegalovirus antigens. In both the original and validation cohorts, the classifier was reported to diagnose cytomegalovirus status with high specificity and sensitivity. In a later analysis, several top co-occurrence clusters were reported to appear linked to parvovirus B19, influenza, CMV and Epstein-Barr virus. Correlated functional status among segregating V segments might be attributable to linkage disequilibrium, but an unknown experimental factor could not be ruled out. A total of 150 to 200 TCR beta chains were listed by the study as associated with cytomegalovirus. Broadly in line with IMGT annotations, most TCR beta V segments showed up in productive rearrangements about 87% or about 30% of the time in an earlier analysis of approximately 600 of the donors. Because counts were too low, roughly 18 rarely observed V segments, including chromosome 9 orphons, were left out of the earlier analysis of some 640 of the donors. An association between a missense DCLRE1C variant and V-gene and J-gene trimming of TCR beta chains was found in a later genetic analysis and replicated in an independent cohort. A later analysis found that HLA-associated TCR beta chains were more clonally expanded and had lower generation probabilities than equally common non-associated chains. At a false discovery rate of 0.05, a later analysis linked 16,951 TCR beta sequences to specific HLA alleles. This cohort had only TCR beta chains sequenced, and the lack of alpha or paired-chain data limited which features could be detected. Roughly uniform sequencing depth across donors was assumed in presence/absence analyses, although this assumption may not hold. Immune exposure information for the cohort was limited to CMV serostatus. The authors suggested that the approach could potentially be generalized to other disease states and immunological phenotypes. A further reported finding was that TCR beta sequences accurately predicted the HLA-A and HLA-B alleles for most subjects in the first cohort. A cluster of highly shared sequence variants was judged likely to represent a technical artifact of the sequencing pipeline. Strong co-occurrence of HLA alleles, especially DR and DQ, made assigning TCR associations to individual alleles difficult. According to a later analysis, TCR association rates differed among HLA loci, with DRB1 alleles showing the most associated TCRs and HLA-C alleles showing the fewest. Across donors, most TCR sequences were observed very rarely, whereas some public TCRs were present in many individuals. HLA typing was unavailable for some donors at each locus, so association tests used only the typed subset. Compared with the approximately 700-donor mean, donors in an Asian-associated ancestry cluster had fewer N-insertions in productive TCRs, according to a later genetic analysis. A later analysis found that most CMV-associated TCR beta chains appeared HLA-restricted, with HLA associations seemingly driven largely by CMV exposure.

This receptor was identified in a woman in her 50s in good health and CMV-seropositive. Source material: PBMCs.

The CDR3: CASSPMGGGYTF. The base sequence is TGTGCCAGCAGCCCCATGGGGGGTGGCTACACCTTC. The chain couples TRBV7-3 to TRBJ1-2; perhaps TRBD1 is the D gene, with 5 bases matching. The V and J ends are trimmed by 5 bases and 7 bases, leaving 11 bases between them. CDR1 and CDR2, per the germline V gene, are SGHTA and FQGTGA. Its CDR3 holds 12 amino acids, cysteine through phenylalanine. The CDR3 DNA has 36 bases and is translated from base 1.